This T cell receptor (beta chain) was sequenced for a study of Graves' ophthalmopathy and Graves' hyperthyroidism. Study-wide points: From stable hyperthyroidism, ophthalmopathy was separated by a 13-signature model with around 90% sensitivity and around 80% specificity. Most thyroid clonotypes with frequency above 0.001 were detected in blood too.

The CDR3 extends over 15 amino acids. Unmatched junction bases numbered 13, after V lost 7 bases and J lost 7 bases. CDR1 and CDR2 (germline): MNHNS, SASEGT. Transcripts of RNA were the source for amplifying TCR beta CDR3 regions. First-round RT-PCR employed HTBI primers, with a second-round multiplex PCR after it. Each CDR3 protein gets one entry after TCRdb re-called the multiplex PCR reads with MiXCR. The repertoire has approximately 640,000 distinct CDR3 sequences, roughly 41% of them found once; the top ten carry around 3.3%. In its sample, this clonotype was seen a few times. Its antigen is not identified.

The sequenced sample consisted of peripheral blood. This receptor was identified in an adult man with Graves' ophthalmopathy. The chain links TRBV6-1 to TRBJ2-5, with 9 bases identical to TRBD1. CDR3 residues: CASILSQGAQGTQYF. The CDR3 DNA reads TGTGCCAGCATACTTTCACAGGGGGCACAGGGGACCCAGTACTTC.